This T cell receptor beta chain was captured by sequencing in a study of blood T cell repertoires in COVID-19. Study-level background: COVID-19 samples collected from the United States, Italy and Spain covered acute and convalescent phases. Sources were T cells, B-cell-depleted T cells, or PBMCs; the material itself was cDNA or gDNA.

Germline assignment: CDR1 MGHRA and CDR2 YSYEKL. With 0 bases clipped from V and 1 base from J, the junction kept 3 bases outside the gene matches. This CDR3 region has 16 residues. This table comes from immunoSEQ multiplex PCR, and its TCRdb copy is limited to in-frame clones, with some not included. This table has approximately 100,000 clones, roughly 90% appearing once. This clonotype was sampled from a woman aged 60-75 years with acute or convalescent COVID-19. Material for sequencing was peripheral blood. J is TRBJ2-3 and V is TRBV4-1, with 8 bases fitting TRBD2. The chain's CDR3 is CASSQDLRGGTDTQYF. The CDR3 bases are TGCGCCAGCAGCCAAGATCTGCGGGGGGGCACAGATACGCAGTATTTT.